This note documents a single TCR beta chain sequence. In this sample, this clonotype turned up a few times. It has no known antigen specificity. Per-base qualities were not stored, and no clone one base away is much larger. The run used an Illumina NovaSeq 6000. TCRalpha and TCRbeta cDNA libraries were constructed by 5'RACE with constant-segment primers, with sample barcodes and unique molecular identifiers being introduced. Trizol reagent was used to extract RNA from every sample. Amplification of the libraries took two PCR steps, and the second step added a second sample barcode plus Illumina TruSeq adapters. Libraries were sequenced on an Illumina NovaSeq with 2 x 150 bp paired-end reads. Per the source publication's procedure: The reads were demultiplexed and collapsed into UMI-guided consensus sequences using migec v1.2.7. With mixcr v2.1.11, UMI consensuses were aligned to TRA and TRB V and J templates and assembled into clonotypes. Clonotypes were classified as expanded or contracted when called significant by both edgeR and NoisET, with noise models trained on biological replicates. For edgeR calls, the thresholds were a false discovery rate-adjusted p below 0.01 and a log2 fold-change of 1. As an exploratory analysis of dynamics, max-normalized trajectories of the 1000 most abundant clonotypes were examined with PCA combined with hierarchical clustering. Separately sequenced CD4+ and CD8+ repertoires were used to assign the CD4 or CD8 phenotype of responding clones. TCRdb itself trimmed the public reads at Q25 with fastp, ran MiXCR and retained productive beta chains. Each CDR3 protein gets just one entry, which takes the most common genes and DNA from the rows behind it. TCRdb's processing, not the authors' own work, is the source of the V and J calls. This sample comprises about 340,000 distinct CDR3 sequences, more than 15% of them detected only once. Clones ranked in the top ten supply approximately 20% of the sample.

The data originate from a study of T-cell memory formation after mild COVID-19 (dated by TCRdb to the early 2020s). Regarding the research as a whole: TCR sequence clusters from the two donors were largely donor specific. Two young, previously healthy adult volunteers made up the cohort, one male and one female. In a couple of donors, T-cell clones that expanded and contracted after mild COVID-19 were tracked by sequencing TCRalpha and TCRbeta repertoires over time.

Ficoll-Paque density gradient centrifugation was the method used to isolate PBMCs. Points the paper makes about the study in general: Only a couple of mild cases were covered by the study, and larger cohorts that include severe cases with pre-infection samples were considered necessary. Balanced CD4/CD8 phenotypes were observed for clones contracting from day 15 to 85, whereas a bias towards CD4+ was observed for a second wave of clones expanding from day 15 to 37. Contracting CD4+ clones turned up mainly in the CM and EM memory subsets, whereas EMRA was where CD8+ clones were enriched. The second-wave clones that peaked on day 37 were not confirmed to be SARS-CoV-2 specific. Some responding clones were found in pre-infection memory, which suggests that pre-existing cross-reactive memory T cells took part in the SARS-CoV-2 response.

Sequenced: PBMCs or a T cell subset sorted from them (not recorded which). The source of this sequence is a man in his late teens or twenties who had mild COVID-19 (a few samples of this study predate the infection). The sample titles of this study are shuffled in the database, so cell type and time point are left out; the donor was told from shared clones.

The base sequence is TGCAGTGCTTCCTCCTGGCAGGAAGAGACCCAGTACTTC. Its protein product is CSASSWQEETQYF. The rearranged segments are TRBV20-1 and TRBJ2-5, with no D gene named confidently. Reading from cysteine to phenylalanine, the CDR3 counts 13 amino acids. The DNA shown is the 39-base CDR3, in frame from base 1. CDR1 DFQATT and CDR2 SNEGSKA are derived from the germline V gene (reference sequence). V loses 5 bases of germline sequence and J loses 3 bases, and the interval between the two ends is 13 bases.